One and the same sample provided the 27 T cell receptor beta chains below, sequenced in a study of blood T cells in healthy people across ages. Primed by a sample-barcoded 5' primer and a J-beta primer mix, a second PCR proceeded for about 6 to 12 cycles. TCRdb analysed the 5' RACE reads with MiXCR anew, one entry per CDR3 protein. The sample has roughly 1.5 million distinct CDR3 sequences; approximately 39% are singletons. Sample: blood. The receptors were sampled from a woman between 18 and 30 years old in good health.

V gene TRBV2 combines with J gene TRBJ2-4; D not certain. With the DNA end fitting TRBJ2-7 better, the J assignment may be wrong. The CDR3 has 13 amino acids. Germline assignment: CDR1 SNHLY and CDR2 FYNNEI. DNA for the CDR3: TGTGCCAGCAGTGGTTACGGTCCCTACGAGCAGTACTTC. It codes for CASSGYGPYEQYF.

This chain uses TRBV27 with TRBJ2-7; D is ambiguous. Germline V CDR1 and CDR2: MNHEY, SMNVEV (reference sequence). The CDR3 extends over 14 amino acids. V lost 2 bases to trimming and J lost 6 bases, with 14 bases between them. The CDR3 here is CASSLTGPLGEQYF. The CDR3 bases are TGTGCCAGCAGTTTAACCGGGCCACTGGGCGAGCAGTACTTC.

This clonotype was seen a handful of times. This CDR3 reads CSVTGGDGYTF. The CDR3 region has the DNA TGCAGCGTTACAGGGGGCGATGGCTACACCTTC. The chain uses TRBV29-1 and TRBJ1-2; TRBD1 matches 9 bases. Losses at the gene ends were 5 bases for V and 6 bases for J; bases not matched to a gene: 1. CDR1 and CDR2 (germline): SQVTM, ANQGSEA. The CDR3 runs 11 residues.

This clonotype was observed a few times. CDR3 protein: CASRSTGSSYNSPLHF. The CDR3 nucleotides are TGTGCCAGCAGGTCCACAGGGAGCTCCTATAATTCACCCCTCCACTTT. The J gene is TRBJ1-6, the V gene TRBV7-8; weak D call: TRBD1 (6 bases). The CDR3 loop spans 16 amino acids. Germline V gene data show CDR1 as SGHVS and CDR2 as FQNEAQ. V was cut by 6 bases and J by 0 bases, with 12 bases left in between.

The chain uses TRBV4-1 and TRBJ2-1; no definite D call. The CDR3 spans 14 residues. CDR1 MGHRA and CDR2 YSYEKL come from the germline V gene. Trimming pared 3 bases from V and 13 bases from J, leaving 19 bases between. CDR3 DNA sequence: TGCGCCAGCAGCCATCCACCCCGCTCGGAGACCCAGTTCTTC. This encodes CASSHPPRSETQFF.

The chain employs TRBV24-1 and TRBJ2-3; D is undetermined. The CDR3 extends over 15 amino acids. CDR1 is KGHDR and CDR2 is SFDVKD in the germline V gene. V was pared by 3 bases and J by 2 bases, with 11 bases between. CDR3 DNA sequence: TGTGCCACCAGTGATGTCCAGGCCCTCACAGATACGCAGTATTTT. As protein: CATSDVQALTDTQYF.

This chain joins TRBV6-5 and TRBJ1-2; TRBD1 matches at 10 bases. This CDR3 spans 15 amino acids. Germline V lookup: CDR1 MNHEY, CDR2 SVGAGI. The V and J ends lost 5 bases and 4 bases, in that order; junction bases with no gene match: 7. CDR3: CASSHRDRGGYGYTF. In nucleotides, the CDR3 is TGTGCCAGCAGTCATCGGGACAGGGGCGGCTATGGCTACACCTTC.

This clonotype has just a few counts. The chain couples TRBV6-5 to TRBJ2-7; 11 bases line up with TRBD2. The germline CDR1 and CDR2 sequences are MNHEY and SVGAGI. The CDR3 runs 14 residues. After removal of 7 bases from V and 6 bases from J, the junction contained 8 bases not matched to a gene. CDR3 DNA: TGTGCCAGCACGATACTAGCGGGAGTTGGCGAGCAGTACTTC. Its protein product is CASTILAGVGEQYF.

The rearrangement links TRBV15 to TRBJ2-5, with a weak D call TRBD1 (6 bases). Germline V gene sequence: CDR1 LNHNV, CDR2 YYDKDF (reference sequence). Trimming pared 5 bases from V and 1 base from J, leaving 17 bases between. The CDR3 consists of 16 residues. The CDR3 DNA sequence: TGTGCCACCAGCCGGCTCGTTACAGGGTTCCAAGAGACCCAGTACTTC. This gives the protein CATSRLVTGFQETQYF.

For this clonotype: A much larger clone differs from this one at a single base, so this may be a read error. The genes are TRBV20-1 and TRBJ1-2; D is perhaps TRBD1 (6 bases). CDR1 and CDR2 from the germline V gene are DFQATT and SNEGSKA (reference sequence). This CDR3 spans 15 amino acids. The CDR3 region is CSARDNRANNYGHTF. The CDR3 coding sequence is TGCAGTGCTAGAGATAACAGGGCCAACAACTATGGCCACACCTTC.

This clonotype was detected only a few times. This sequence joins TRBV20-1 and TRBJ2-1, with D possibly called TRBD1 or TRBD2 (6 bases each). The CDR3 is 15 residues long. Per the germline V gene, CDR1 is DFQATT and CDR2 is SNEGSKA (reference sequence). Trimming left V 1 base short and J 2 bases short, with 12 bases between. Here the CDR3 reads CSARVEGGTYNEQFF. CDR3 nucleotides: TGCAGTGCTAGAGTCGAGGGGGGAACCTACAATGAGCAGTTCTTC.

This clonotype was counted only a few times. CDR3 residues: CAPPDRAFATNEKLFF. Here the CDR3 DNA reads TGTGCCCCGCCGGACAGGGCCTTTGCAACTAATGAAAAACTGTTTTTT. The genes are TRBV6-5 and TRBJ1-4, with 8 positions matching TRBD1. The CDR3 extends over 16 amino acids. CDR1 is MNHEY, CDR2 SVGAGI, per germline. V was pared by 11 bases and J by 0 bases, with 11 bases of the junction left unmatched.

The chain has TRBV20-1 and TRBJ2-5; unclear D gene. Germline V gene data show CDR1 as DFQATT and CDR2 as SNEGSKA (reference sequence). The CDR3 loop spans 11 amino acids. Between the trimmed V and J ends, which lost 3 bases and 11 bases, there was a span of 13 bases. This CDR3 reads CSASPSSGQYF. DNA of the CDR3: TGCAGTGCTAGTCCGAGTTCTGGGCAGTACTTC.

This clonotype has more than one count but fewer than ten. The CDR3 nucleotides are TGCGCCAGCAGCTTGGGTAGCGGGAGGACCGCTTTTTATAGGGGACAGTTCTTC. Translating gives CASSLGSGRTAFYRGQFF. This chain links TRBV5-1 with TRBJ2-1, with TRBD2 matching 10 bases. The CDR3 length is 18 residues. V shed 0 bases, J shed 13 bases, and the junction held 19 bases outside the gene matches. Germline V gene lookup returns CDR1 SGHRS and CDR2 YFSETQ.

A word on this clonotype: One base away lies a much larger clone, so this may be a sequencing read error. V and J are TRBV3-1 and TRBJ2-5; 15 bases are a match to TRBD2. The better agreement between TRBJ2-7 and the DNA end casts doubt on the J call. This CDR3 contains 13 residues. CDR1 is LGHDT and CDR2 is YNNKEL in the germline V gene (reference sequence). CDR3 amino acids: CTSGTSGRYEQYF. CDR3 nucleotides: TGTACATCCGGGACTAGCGGGAGGTACGAGCAGTACTTC.

The CDR3 loop reads CASSQDRAPNHNEQYF. CDR3 DNA: TGTGCCAGCAGCCAAGACCGGGCCCCTAATCACAATGAGCAGTACTTC. This rearrangement joins TRBV28 to TRBJ2-5; the D is unclear. Germline V gene data show CDR1 as MDHEN and CDR2 as SYDVKM. CDR3 length: 16 amino acids. V was cut by 6 bases and J by 11 bases, with 28 bases left in between. Looking up the rest from reference TRBV28 and TRBJ2-5 gives the full variable domain: DVKVTQSSRYLVKRTGEKVFLECVQDMDHENMFWYRQDPGLGLRLIYFSYDVKMKEKGDIPEGYSVSREKKERFSLILESASTNQTSMYLCASSQDRAPNHNEQYFGPGTRLLVL.

The CDR3 loop reads CASAGTGTEKLFF. As DNA, the CDR3 is TGTGCCAGCGCTGGGACAGGGACTGAAAAACTGTTTTTT. V usage is TRBV19 and J usage is TRBJ1-4, with 9 bases matching TRBD1. The V segment lost 9 bases and the J segment 7 bases; nucleotides outside the gene matches: 6. Per the germline V gene, CDR1 is LNHDA and CDR2 is SQIVND (reference sequence). CDR3 length: 13 amino acids. The whole variable domain, remainder taken from reference TRBV19 and TRBJ1-4, is DGGITQSPKYLFRKEGQNVTLSCEQNLNHDAMYWYRQDPGQGLRLIYYSQIVNDFQKGDIAEGYSVSREKKESFPLTVTSAQKNPTAFYLCASAGTGTEKLFFGSGTQLSVL.

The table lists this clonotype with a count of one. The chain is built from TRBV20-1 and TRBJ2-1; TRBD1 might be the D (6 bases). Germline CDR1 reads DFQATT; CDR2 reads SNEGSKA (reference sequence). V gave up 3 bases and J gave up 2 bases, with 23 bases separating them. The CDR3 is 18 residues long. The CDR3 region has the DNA TGCAGTGCTAGGACCAAACAGGGTCCGCATCCACCCTACAATGAGCAGTTCTTC. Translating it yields CSARTKQGPHPPYNEQFF.

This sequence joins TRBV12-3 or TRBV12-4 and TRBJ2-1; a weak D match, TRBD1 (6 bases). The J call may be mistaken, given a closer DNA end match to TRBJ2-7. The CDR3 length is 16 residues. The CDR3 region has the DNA TGTGCCAGCAGCCCTAACTCCGGGATTGGGGACAATGAGCAGTACTTC. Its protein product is CASSPNSGIGDNEQYF.

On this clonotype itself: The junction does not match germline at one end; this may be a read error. Here the CDR3 DNA reads TGTGTCAGCAGTGGGACCGGGACTAGAGTCTTGAATGAGCAGTACTTC. Its translation: CVSSGTGTRVLNEQYF. The rearrangement links TRBV6-1 to TRBJ2-7; 8 bases line up with TRBD2. This CDR3 is 16 amino acids long. Germline loops: CDR1 MNHNS, CDR2 SASEGT.

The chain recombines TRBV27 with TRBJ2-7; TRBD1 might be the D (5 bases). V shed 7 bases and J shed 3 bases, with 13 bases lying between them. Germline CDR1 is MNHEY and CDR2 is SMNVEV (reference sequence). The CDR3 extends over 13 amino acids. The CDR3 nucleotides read TGTGCCAGCACCGGTGGGGCAAACTACGAGCAGTACTTC. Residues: CASTGGANYEQYF.

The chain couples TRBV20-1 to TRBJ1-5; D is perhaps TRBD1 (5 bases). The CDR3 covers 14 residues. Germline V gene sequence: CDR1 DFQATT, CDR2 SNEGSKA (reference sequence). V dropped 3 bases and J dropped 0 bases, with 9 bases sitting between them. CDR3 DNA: TGCAGTGCTAGTCGAGACAGTAGCAATCAGCCCCAGCATTTT. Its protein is CSASRDSSNQPQHF.

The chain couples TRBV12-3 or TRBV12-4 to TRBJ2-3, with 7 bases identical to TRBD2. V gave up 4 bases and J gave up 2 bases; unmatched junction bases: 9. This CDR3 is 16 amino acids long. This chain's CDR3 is CASSSASGQSTDTQYF. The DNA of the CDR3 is TGTGCCAGCAGTTCGGCTAGCGGACAATCCACAGATACGCAGTATTTT.

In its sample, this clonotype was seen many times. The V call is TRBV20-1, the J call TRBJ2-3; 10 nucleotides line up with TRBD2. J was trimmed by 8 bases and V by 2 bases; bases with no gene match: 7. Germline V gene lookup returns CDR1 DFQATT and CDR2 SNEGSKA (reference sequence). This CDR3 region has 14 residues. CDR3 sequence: CSARPSGGARTQYF. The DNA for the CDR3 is TGCAGTGCTAGACCCAGCGGGGGGGCCCGTACGCAGTATTTT.

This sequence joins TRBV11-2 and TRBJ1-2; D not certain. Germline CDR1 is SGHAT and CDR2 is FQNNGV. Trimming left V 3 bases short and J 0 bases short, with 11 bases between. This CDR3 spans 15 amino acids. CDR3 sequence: CASSFRREANYGYTF. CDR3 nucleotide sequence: TGTGCCAGCAGCTTTCGGCGGGAAGCTAACTATGGCTACACCTTC.

Here the CDR3 reads CASSPWHGYGYTF. The CDR3 DNA reads as TGCGCCAGCAGCCCATGGCACGGATATGGCTACACCTTC. This chain joins TRBV4-3 and TRBJ1-2; D not resolved. CDR1 is LGHNA, CDR2 YSLEER, per germline. The V and J ends lost 4 bases and 5 bases respectively, with 11 bases between them. CDR3 length: 13 amino acids.

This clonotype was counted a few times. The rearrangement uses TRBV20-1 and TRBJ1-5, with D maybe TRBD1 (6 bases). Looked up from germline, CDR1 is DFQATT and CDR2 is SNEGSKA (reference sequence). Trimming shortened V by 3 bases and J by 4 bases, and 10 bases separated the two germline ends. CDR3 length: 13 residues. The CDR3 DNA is TGCAGTGCTAGTGGACAGAATAATCAGCCCCAGCATTTT. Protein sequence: CSASGQNNQPQHF.